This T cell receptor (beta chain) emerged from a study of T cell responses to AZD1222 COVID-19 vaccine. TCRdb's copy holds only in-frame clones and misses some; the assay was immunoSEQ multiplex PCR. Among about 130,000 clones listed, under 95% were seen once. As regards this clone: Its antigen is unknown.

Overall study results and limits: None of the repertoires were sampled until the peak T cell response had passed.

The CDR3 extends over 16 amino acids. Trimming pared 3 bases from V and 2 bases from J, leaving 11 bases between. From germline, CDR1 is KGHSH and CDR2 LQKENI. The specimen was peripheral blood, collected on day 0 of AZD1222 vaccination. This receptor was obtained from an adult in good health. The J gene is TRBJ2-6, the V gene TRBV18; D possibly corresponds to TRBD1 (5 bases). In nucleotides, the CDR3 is TGTGCCAGCTCACCCCTGCAAGGGGCTGGGGCCAACGTCCTGACTTTC. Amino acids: CASSPLQGAGANVLTF.